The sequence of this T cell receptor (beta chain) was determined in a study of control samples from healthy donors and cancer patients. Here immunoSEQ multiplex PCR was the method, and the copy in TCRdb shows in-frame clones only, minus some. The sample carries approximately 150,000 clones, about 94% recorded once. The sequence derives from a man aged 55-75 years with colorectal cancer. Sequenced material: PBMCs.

The CDR3 is CASSLVRGGSGELFF. CDR3 nucleotides: TGTGCCAGCAGCTTAGTACGCGGGGGATCCGGGGAGCTGTTTTTT. The chain carries TRBV7-2 and TRBJ2-2, with 7 nucleotides matching TRBD2. The trim removed 1 base at V and 6 bases at J, leaving 5 bases unmatched. Germline values: CDR1 SGHTA, CDR2 FQGNSA. The CDR3 totals 15 residues.